The 27 T cell receptor beta chains presented below share a single source sample, sequenced in a study of tumor and adjacent non-tumor tissue in lung cancer. A modified ARM-PCR protocol with three rounds of nested PCR amplified TCRbeta. One entry per CDR3 protein, called by TCRdb with MiXCR from the multiplex PCR reads. The data contain fewer than 45,000 distinct CDR3 sequences, roughly three fifths of them singletons. No cell sorting was done before RNA was extracted from the tissue. More than 3 cm separated this lung sample from the edge of the tumor. What was sequenced was distant non-tumor lung tissue. Every receptor here comes from a middle-aged woman with non-small cell lung cancer.

This clonotype has at least ten counts. The V call is TRBV29-1, the J call TRBJ2-1, with 10 positions matching TRBD2. The V gene end was trimmed by 3 bases and the J gene end by 6 bases; junction bases not matched to a gene: 11. The length of the CDR3 is 16 residues. Germline CDR1 reads SQVTM; CDR2 reads ANQGSEA. The CDR3, as DNA: TGCAGCGTTGATTTGGCTAGCGGGAGAAATCGCAATGAGCAGTTCTTC. It codes for CSVDLASGRNRNEQFF.

Of note for this clonotype: Being one base from a much bigger clone, this may be a read error. This chain joins TRBV5-1 and TRBJ2-7; weak D call: TRBD2 (7 bases). CDR3 length: 15 residues. Germline V CDR1 and CDR2: SGHRS, YFSETQ. V was trimmed by 4 bases and J by 6 bases, leaving 20 bases between them. CDR3 DNA sequence: TGCGCCAGCAGCATGCGGGGGCCCCCCGTGGTCGAGCAGTACTTC. It is translated as CASSMRGPPVVEQYF.

The chain employs TRBV20-1 and TRBJ1-6, with a possible D match to TRBD1 (6 bases). The V end lost 2 bases, the J end lost 6 bases, and 17 bases lay between the germline ends. Germline CDR1 DFQATT, CDR2 SNEGSKA (reference sequence). The CDR3 runs to 16 residues. CDR3: CSARTPRQVSNSPLHF. DNA of the CDR3: TGCAGTGCTAGAACCCCCCGACAGGTCTCTAATTCACCCCTCCACTTT.

In the case of this clonotype: A junction boundary mismatches the germline segment, possibly from a read error. V is TRBV5-1 and J is TRBJ1-1; D may be TRBD1 (6 bases). The CDR3 has 17 amino acids. Germline values: CDR1 SGHRS, CDR2 YFSETQ. As DNA, the CDR3 is TGCGCCAGCAGCTTGGGAGCGATCAGGGGCCAAAACAGTGAAGCTTTCTTT. Encoded protein: CASSLGAIRGQNSEAFF.

CDR3 nucleotide sequence: TGCGCCAGCAGCCTCACAGGGTGGGTTGAAGCTTTCTTT. This gives the protein CASSLTGWVEAFF. This chain joins TRBV5-1 and TRBJ1-1, with a possible D match to TRBD1 (6 bases). The V gene's germline CDR1 is SGHRS and CDR2 YFSETQ. Trimming shortened V by 4 bases and J by 7 bases, and 14 bases separated the two germline ends. The CDR3 length is 13 residues.

The J gene is TRBJ2-3, the V gene TRBV6-2 or TRBV6-3; tentative D call: TRBD2 (5 bases). This CDR3 region has 17 residues. Germline V gene lookup returns CDR1 MNHEY and CDR2 SVGEGT. The CDR3 spells CDSSPRSGFLSTDTQYF. The CDR3 DNA reads TGTGACAGTAGCCCCCGAAGCGGCTTCCTTAGCACAGATACGCAGTATTTT.

The rearrangement uses TRBV29-1 and TRBJ2-1; D is tentatively TRBD1 or TRBD2 (5 bases each). The CDR3 has 14 amino acids. Trimming stripped 6 bases from V and 10 bases from J, with 22 bases between. Germline CDR1 and CDR2: SQVTM and ANQGSEA. CDR3 DNA: TGCAGCGTCCCCCGGGACGAGAGGTCAGGGGAGCAGTTCTTC. This translates into CSVPRDERSGEQFF.

As for this clonotype: A much larger clone is a single base away; this may be a read error. This rearrangement joins TRBV4-1 to TRBJ2-1, with 16 bases matching TRBD2. V shed 6 bases, J shed 3 bases, and the junction held 14 bases outside the gene matches. Germline V gives CDR1 MGHRA, CDR2 YSYEKL. This CDR3 has 20 residues. The CDR3 DNA follows: TGCGCCAGCAGGCAGAAGCCGGGACTAGCGGGAGGGAACGTCTACAATGAGCAGTTCTTC. Protein sequence: CASRQKPGLAGGNVYNEQFF.

For this clonotype: A junction end diverges from the germline sequence, so it may reflect a read error. The chain employs TRBV11-2 and TRBJ1-6; D perhaps matches TRBD1 (6 bases). Germline loops: CDR1 SGHAT, CDR2 FQNNGV. This CDR3 is 17 amino acids long. Here the CDR3 reads CASSSALGTNRSTPLHF. The CDR3 bases are TGTGCCAGTAGCTCAGCATTAGGGACAAACCGGAGTACACCCCTCCACTTT.

On this clonotype itself: One end of the junction does not line up with germline, which may come from a read error. J is TRBJ2-2 and V is TRBV6-5; either TRBD1 or TRBD2 may supply D (7 bases each). This CDR3 region has 12 residues. CDR1 and CDR2 from the germline V gene are MNHEY and SVGAGI. The CDR3: CAARDTRGGLFF. The DNA of the CDR3 is TGTGCCGCGAGGGACACCAGGGGGGGGCTGTTTTTT.

Details on this clonotype: A much larger clonotype is one base distant, so this may be a read error. The chain recombines TRBV7-9 with TRBJ1-5, with D possibly TRBD1 on 5 matching bases. From germline, CDR1 is SEHNR and CDR2 FQNEAQ (reference sequence). The CDR3 has 15 residues. CDR3 bases: TGTGCCAGCAGCGTCGGACATCATAGCAATCAGCCCCGGCATTTT. This encodes CASSVGHHSNQPRHF.

In the case of this clonotype: The junction shows a germline mismatch at one end, possibly a read error. The chain combines TRBV4-2 with TRBJ2-3; 14 bases align to TRBD2. The CDR3 is 19 amino acids. Germline values: CDR1 LGHNA, CDR2 YNFKEQ. CDR3 loop: CASNQDYGTSGSIPDTQYF. Here the CDR3 DNA reads TGTGCTAGCAACCAAGATTACGGGACTAGCGGGAGTATTCCAGATACGCAGTATTTT.

This clonotype was recorded many times. The chain recombines TRBV29-1 with TRBJ2-3; 11 positions match TRBD2. CDR3 length equals 14 residues. J was trimmed by 0 bases and V by 6 bases; bases with no gene match: 2. Looked up from germline, CDR1 is SQVTM and CDR2 is ANQGSEA. The CDR3, as DNA: TGCAGCGTATTAGCGGGAGGGAGCACAGATACGCAGTATTTT. Its translation: CSVLAGGSTDTQYF.

Of note for this clonotype: The missing conserved phenylalanine or tryptophan at the end of this CDR3 makes a read error likely. The chain couples TRBV11-3 to TRBJ2-7; perhaps TRBD1 as D (5 bases). This CDR3 spans 12 amino acids. Germline V gene data show CDR1 as SGHNT and CDR2 as YENEEA. The CDR3 coding sequence is TGTACCAGCAGCATAGAAAGGGGCGAGCAGTACTAC. Translated, it gives CTSSIERGEQYY.

Details on this clonotype: A junction end diverges from the germline sequence, so it may reflect a read error. The CDR3 here is CVSSLETSGADTQYF. The DNA of the CDR3 is TGTGTCAGCAGCTTAGAGACTAGCGGGGCAGATACGCAGTATTTT. The chain carries TRBV11-2 and TRBJ2-3; 11 bases map to TRBD2. Germline CDR1 is SGHAT and CDR2 is FQNNGV. The CDR3 has 15 amino acids.

J is TRBJ2-3 and V is TRBV5-1; D ambiguous. The CDR3 sequence is 11 residues long. The germline gives CDR1 SGHRS, CDR2 YFSETQ. V was trimmed by 7 bases and J by 0 bases, leaving 3 bases between them. DNA for the CDR3: TGCGCCAGCGGTAGCACAGATACGCAGTATTTT. This codes for CASGSTDTQYF.

Comment on this clonotype: This could be a read error, since a much larger clone is one nucleotide away. J is TRBJ2-1 and V is TRBV7-9, with TRBD2 identical over 13 bases. The CDR3 has 15 residues. Germline V gene lookup returns CDR1 SEHNR and CDR2 FQNEAQ (reference sequence). This chain's CDR3 is CASSRTSGSYNEQLF. For the CDR3, the DNA is TGTGCCAGCAGTCGGACTAGCGGGAGCTACAATGAGCAGTTATTC.

J is TRBJ2-1 and V is TRBV24-1; maybe TRBD2 (6 bases). Trimming removed 7 bases at V and 7 bases at J, with 16 bases between. Germline-derived CDR1 and CDR2 are KGHDR and SFDVKD. There are 14 residues in the CDR3. The CDR3 region has the DNA TGTGCCACCAGCCAATCGGCGGGAACAAATGAGCAGTTCTTC. Its protein is CATSQSAGTNEQFF.

This clonotype was observed a single time. V and J are TRBV28 and TRBJ2-2; 7 bases are shared with TRBD1. Germline V CDR1 and CDR2: MDHEN, SYDVKM. The CDR3 sequence is 14 residues long. V lost 10 bases, J lost 5 bases, and 10 bases stayed unmatched. CDR3 coding DNA: TGTGCCAACAGCTACGGGACAGAGACCGGGGAGCTGTTTTTT. It yields the protein CANSYGTETGELFF.

Remarks on this clonotype: Its ends do not fully match the called genes, so a read error is possible. The chain has TRBV4-1 and TRBJ2-2; 9 nucleotides agree with TRBD2. This CDR3 is built from 16 residues. CDR1 is MGHRA, CDR2 YSYEKL, per germline. DNA for the CDR3: TGTGCCAGCAACTCGGGACTAGCAGGAGTGGTCGGGGAGCTGTTTTTT. Encoded protein: CASNSGLAGVVGELFF.

Ten or more counts support this clonotype. The chain is built from TRBV29-1 and TRBJ1-1; the D is unclear. CDR1 and CDR2 from the germline V gene are SQVTM and ANQGSEA. V was trimmed by 6 bases and J by 0 bases, leaving 8 bases between them. CDR3 length: 12 residues. CDR3 amino acids: CSVAKVNTEAFF. The CDR3 DNA sequence: TGCAGCGTAGCAAAAGTGAACACTGAAGCTTTCTTT.

This clonotype was seen ten or more times. This likely comes from a read error, as the CDR3 has no conserved phenylalanine or tryptophan at its end. The rearrangement uses TRBV11-2 and TRBJ2-3, with 10 bases that match TRBD1. CDR3 size: 15 residues. V lost 5 bases, J lost 6 bases, and 8 bases stayed unmatched. Germline V CDR1 and CDR2: SGHAT, FQNNGV. CDR3 DNA sequence: TGTGCCAGCAGCGAACGACAGGGGGCCTGGGATACGCAGTATCTT. It is translated as CASSERQGAWDTQYL.

Regarding this clonotype: Here the CDR3 omits its conserved ending phenylalanine or tryptophan, so a read error is the likely source. This chain joins TRBV11-2 and TRBJ2-6, with no clear D. Germline CDR1 reads SGHAT; CDR2 reads FQNNGV. V was shortened by 4 bases and J by 3 bases, with 13 bases between the two germline ends. This CDR3 spans 16 amino acids. The CDR3 here is CASSWSDFFGANVLTL. The CDR3 DNA is TGTGCCAGCAGCTGGTCAGACTTCTTTGGGGCCAACGTCCTGACTCTC.

Regarding this clonotype: Compared with germline, one end of the junction differs, possibly owing to a read error. The rearrangement joins TRBV7-9 to TRBJ2-1; TRBD2 agrees at 7 bases. CDR3 length equals 15 residues. CDR1 and CDR2 from the germline V gene are SEHNR and FQNEAQ (reference sequence). The CDR3 loop is CASSLGGGGGNEHFF. The CDR3 nucleotides are TGCGCCAGCAGCTTAGGTGGGGGGGGAGGAAATGAGCACTTCTTC.

The sample holds a few counts of this clonotype. This may stem from a read error, because a much larger clone lies one nucleotide away. The rearrangement uses TRBV10-2 and TRBJ2-5; perhaps TRBD2 as D (6 bases). Germline-derived CDR1 and CDR2 are WSHSY and SAAADI. This CDR3 region has 13 residues. V gave up 4 bases and J gave up 5 bases, with 11 bases separating them. In DNA, the CDR3 is TGCGCCAGCAGTGTAGCAGGGAGGGAGACCCAGTACTTC. It is translated as CASSVAGRETQYF.

This clonotype was found once. V is TRBV29-1 and J is TRBJ1-1, with D uncertain. Looked up from germline, CDR1 is SQVTM and CDR2 is ANQGSEA. The CDR3 spans 13 residues. CDR3 nucleotides: TGCAGAGTTTTGCGGGATACCTACATTGAAGCTTTCTTT. Translated, it gives CRVLRDTYIEAFF. Supplemented by reference TRBV29-1 and TRBJ1-1, the full variable domain reads SAVISQKPSRDICQRGTSLTIQCQVDSQVTMMFWYRQQPGQSLTLIATANQGSEATYESGFVIDKFPISRPNLTFSTLTVSNMSPEDSSIYLCRVLRDTYIEAFFGQGTRLTVV.

In regard to this clonotype: Possible read error: a much larger clone is one base away. The genes are TRBV28 and TRBJ1-5; no reliable D call. V was shortened by 5 bases and J by 11 bases, with 28 bases between the two germline ends. Germline lookup yields CDR1 MDHEN and CDR2 SYDVKM. The CDR3 totals 17 residues. The CDR3 region has the DNA TGTGCCAGCAGTCGTAAAATTTTGGGTCTGGGTCAGCAGTCCCAGCATTTT. This codes for CASSRKILGLGQQSQHF. The full variable domain, with the rest looked up from reference TRBV28 and TRBJ1-5, is DVKVTQSSRYLVKRTGEKVFLECVQDMDHENMFWYRQDPGLGLRLIYFSYDVKMKEKGDIPEGYSVSREKKERFSLILESASTNQTSMYLCASSRKILGLGQQSQHFGDGTRLSIL.